Sequencing of this TCR beta chain was carried out in a study of T cell repertoires in cytomegalovirus infection. At the level of the study: A matching HLA type, together with CMV infection, was signaled by public TCR beta signatures. Study findings and constraints: Carriage of CMV together with the relevant HLA was identifiable through cumulative public TCR beta family frequency. CMV-specific HLA-C-restricted TCR beta clonotypes dominated the ex vivo response.

This clonotype was found a few times. The antigen remains undetermined. CDR3 size: 19 residues. V was shortened by 7 bases and J by 9 bases, with 34 bases between the two germline ends. Germline V CDR1 and CDR2: LNHDA, SQIVND (reference sequence). Each CDR3 protein gets one entry after TCRdb re-called the reads with MiXCR. Among about 440,000 distinct CDR3 sequences listed, 25% to 40% were seen once. J is TRBJ2-1 and V is TRBV19; a weak D match, TRBD2 (5 bases). Sequencing was carried out using PBMCs. This receptor was taken from a human donor in good health (CMV status not recorded). Some clones in this sample may be carry-over from other donors' samples. For the CDR3, the DNA is TGTGCCAGTAAACCCCGCTTGGGTCTCAATGAAGGCTATCGGGGTGAGCAGTTCTTC. This encodes CASKPRLGLNEGYRGEQFF. Looking up the rest from reference TRBV19 and TRBJ2-1 gives the full variable domain: DGGITQSPKYLFRKEGQNVTLSCEQNLNHDAMYWYRQDPGQGLRLIYYSQIVNDFQKGDIAEGYSVSREKKESFPLTVTSAQKNPTAFYLCASKPRLGLNEGYRGEQFFGPGTRLTVL.